One and the same sample provided the 23 T cell receptor beta chains below, sequenced in a study of vaccination effects on CD4 cells after COVID-19. Assay used: immunoSEQ multiplex PCR; TCRdb lists only in-frame clones, some missing. The data show roughly 53,000 clones, 60% to 80% seen once. These receptors lack a known antigen. Expansion with viral peptide pools was applied to antigen-specific CD4+ T cells by the ViraFEST assay prior to sequencing. Having been cultured for about ten days, the cells underwent CD4+ T cell isolation. Vaccinated recipients, who were negative for nucleocapsid antibodies, had no history of SARS-CoV-2 infection. This sample comprised CD4+ T cells from PBMCs cultured with HCoV-OC43 spike peptides, obtained before COVID-19 vaccination. Noted subset: HCoV-OC43 spike overlapping peptide pool stimulation. All receptors come from a human donor who received a COVID-19 vaccine.

J is TRBJ1-6 and V is TRBV2; D gene ambiguous. V was pared by 1 base and J by 8 bases, with 6 bases between. Germline V CDR1 and CDR2: SNHLY, FYNNEI. This CDR3 is 13 amino acids long. CDR3: CASSEVEDSPLHF. Written as DNA, the CDR3 is TGTGCCAGCAGTGAAGTGGAGGATTCACCCCTCCACTTT.

The genes are TRBV6-1 and TRBJ1-1, with D perhaps matching TRBD1 (6 bases). The CDR3 covers 16 residues. The germline CDR1 and CDR2 sequences are MNHNS and SASEGT. Trimming cost V 0 bases and J 0 bases, with 11 bases left between them. CDR3 in amino acids: CASSEARGGMNTEAFF. The CDR3 DNA follows: TGTGCCAGCAGTGAAGCTAGGGGGGGCATGAACACTGAAGCTTTCTTT.

The chain carries TRBV2 and TRBJ1-4; D call uncertain. The CDR3 runs to 13 residues. V was clipped by 6 bases and J by 1 base, with 6 bases between them. Germline CDR1 reads SNHLY; CDR2 reads FYNNEI. CDR3 DNA sequence: TGTGCCAGCAGGGACGGAACTAATGAAAAACTGTTTTTT. Its protein is CASRDGTNEKLFF.

This chain connects TRBV24-1 to TRBJ1-2; D is unresolved. The CDR3 totals 14 residues. Germline V gene sequence: CDR1 KGHDR, CDR2 SFDVKD. Deletions cut 4 bases from V and 2 bases from J, with 10 bases between. CDR3 sequence (DNA): TGTGCCACCAGTGAACCCCCGGGGAACTATGGCTACACCTTC. It is translated as CATSEPPGNYGYTF.

This chain links TRBV18 with TRBJ1-1, with D unresolved. The CDR3 runs to 15 residues. Germline V gives CDR1 KGHSH, CDR2 LQKENI. Trimming took off 5 bases at V and 5 bases at J, with 18 bases between the two ends. The CDR3 coding sequence is TGTGCCAGCTCAGAGGCAGTAATAGGGTATACTGAAGCTTTCTTT. It is translated as CASSEAVIGYTEAFF.

This clone has more than one count but fewer than ten. The V and J genes are TRBV19 and TRBJ1-5; no clear D gene. Germline CDR1 is LNHDA and CDR2 is SQIVND (reference sequence). The CDR3 loop spans 14 amino acids. Trimming took 5 bases from V and 0 from J, leaving 8 bases between them. CDR3 bases: TGTGCCAGTAGTGGCACCCTTAGCAATCAGCCCCAGCATTTT. Amino acid sequence: CASSGTLSNQPQHF.

The CDR3 region has the DNA TGTGCCAGCAGTTCATGGACGGGGGGAAAAAGGGGGAATGAGCAGTTCTTC. It yields the protein CASSSWTGGKRGNEQFF. The genes are TRBV7-9 and TRBJ2-1; D is perhaps TRBD2 (7 bases). This CDR3 has 17 amino acids. Trimming took 6 bases from V and 7 from J, leaving 25 bases between them. Germline V gives CDR1 SEHNR, CDR2 FQNEAQ (reference sequence).

The V and J genes are TRBV30 and TRBJ1-1, with 8 bases fitting TRBD1. Germline loops: CDR1 GTSNPN, CDR2 SVGIG (reference sequence). CDR3 length: 14 amino acids. With 0 bases clipped from V and 5 bases from J, the junction kept 5 bases outside the gene matches. The CDR3 sequence is CAWSVLRGRTEAFF. DNA of the CDR3: TGTGCCTGGAGTGTCCTCAGGGGGCGGACTGAAGCTTTCTTT.

This chain joins TRBV6-2 or TRBV6-3 and TRBJ2-7; D is undetermined. Germline V gene data show CDR1 as MNHEY and CDR2 as SVGEGT. The CDR3 runs 13 residues. V was clipped by 4 bases and J by 2 bases, with 9 bases between them. The CDR3 DNA is TGTGCCAGCAGTTTAGACGGTACCTACGAGCAGTACGTC. This translates into CASSLDGTYEQYV.

The CDR3, as DNA: TGTGCCAGCAGTCCGGGACGGCTTCGGAACGAGCAGTACGTC. Protein product: CASSPGRLRNEQYV. The chain carries TRBV28 and TRBJ2-7, with D perhaps being TRBD1 or TRBD2 (5 bases each). The CDR3 consists of 14 residues. Germline assignment: CDR1 MDHEN and CDR2 SYDVKM. Trimming removed 5 bases at V and 5 bases at J, with 16 bases between.

This chain links TRBV6-9 with TRBJ1-3, with TRBD1 identical over 10 bases. The CDR3 is 19 residues long. Germline V gene lookup returns CDR1 MNHGY and CDR2 SVAAGI. V gave up 0 bases and J gave up 4 bases; unmatched junction bases: 12. DNA of the CDR3: TGTGCCAGCAGTTATTCGGGACAGGGGTCGGATTTTGCCGGAAACACCATATATTTT. As protein: CASSYSGQGSDFAGNTIYF.

Only one count was recorded for this clone. The chain recombines TRBV7-2 with TRBJ2-7; D might be TRBD2 (5 bases). The germline V gene encodes CDR1 SGHTA and CDR2 FQGNSA. The length of the CDR3 is 14 residues. Deletions cut 2 bases from V and 3 bases from J, with 11 bases between. The CDR3 sequence: CASSLSLGNYEQYV. CDR3 bases: TGTGCCAGCAGCTTATCACTAGGAAACTACGAGCAGTACGTC.

This clone was picked up one time. The chain couples TRBV24-1 to TRBJ1-1, with a possible D match to TRBD1 (5 bases). Germline CDR1 is KGHDR and CDR2 is SFDVKD. V gave up 2 bases and J gave up 3 bases, with 12 bases separating them. This CDR3 has 15 residues. The CDR3 region has the DNA TGTGCCACCAGTGATTCGAGGACGGGGGACACTGAAGCTTTCTTT. Translated: CATSDSRTGDTEAFF.

The V gene is TRBV7-2, the J gene TRBJ2-7; TRBD1 is a possible D gene (5 bases). Germline V lookup: CDR1 SGHTA, CDR2 FQGNSA. V was shortened by 1 base and J by 9 bases, with 16 bases between the two germline ends. CDR3 size: 14 residues. CDR3 sequence reads: CASSLDRNSLMQYV. As DNA, the CDR3 is TGTGCCAGCAGCTTAGACAGGAACTCGTTGATGCAGTACGTC.

The chain employs TRBV5-1 and TRBJ1-1; TRBD1 matches 8 bases. V shed 5 bases and J 0 bases; nucleotides not matched to a gene: 6. Germline CDR1 reads SGHRS; CDR2 reads YFSETQ. This CDR3 has 15 residues. CDR3 sequence (DNA): TGCGCCAGCAGAGGACAGGGAGGTGTGAACACTGAAGCTTTCTTT. Translation: CASRGQGGVNTEAFF.

The chain is built from TRBV6-5 and TRBJ2-3, with a possible D match to TRBD2 (6 bases). Trimming removed 6 bases at V and 9 bases at J, with 13 bases between. There are 12 residues in the CDR3. The germline V gene encodes CDR1 MNHEY and CDR2 SVGAGI. The CDR3 DNA is TGTGCCAGCAGCCTGGCGGGGAGCACGCAGTATTTT. Translated: CASSLAGSTQYF.

CDR3 coding DNA: TGTGCCAGCCGGGGGGCACCAACGAACACCGGGGAGCTGTTTTTT. It encodes CASRGAPTNTGELFF. This rearrangement joins TRBV7-9 to TRBJ2-2; D might be TRBD2 (7 bases). V lost 8 bases to trimming and J lost 0 bases, with 13 bases between them. The V gene's germline CDR1 is SEHNR and CDR2 FQNEAQ (reference sequence). The CDR3 runs 15 residues.

CDR3 in amino acids: CASSLAGGGVKLFF. In DNA, the CDR3 is TGTGCCAGCAGCTTGGCCGGAGGGGGGGTCAAACTGTTTTTT. This chain uses TRBV5-4 with TRBJ1-4, with a possible D match to TRBD1 (6 bases). V gave up 0 bases and J gave up 11 bases, with 14 bases separating them. Germline V lookup: CDR1 SGHNT, CDR2 YYREEE (reference sequence). The CDR3 totals 14 residues.

V usage is TRBV6-5 and J usage is TRBJ1-5; D might be TRBD1 (6 bases). Trimming cost V 6 bases and J 7 bases, with 13 bases left between them. The V gene's germline CDR1 is MNHEY and CDR2 SVGAGI. This CDR3 is 13 amino acids long. The CDR3 sequence: CASSEQGWQPQHF. For the CDR3, the DNA is TGTGCCAGCAGCGAGCAGGGGTGGCAGCCCCAGCATTTT.

This clone was seen a few times. V usage is TRBV19 and J usage is TRBJ1-2; a possible D gene is TRBD1 (5 bases). Trimming stripped 6 bases from V and 4 bases from J, with 15 bases between. Germline V gene sequence: CDR1 LNHDA, CDR2 SQIVND (reference sequence). CDR3 length: 14 amino acids. CDR3: CASSRTRASYGYTF. The CDR3 coding sequence is TGTGCCAGTAGCCGGACAAGAGCCTCCTATGGCTACACCTTC. The entire variable domain, with the rest obtained from reference TRBV19 and TRBJ1-2, is as follows: DGGITQSPKYLFRKEGQNVTLSCEQNLNHDAMYWYRQDPGQGLRLIYYSQIVNDFQKGDIAEGYSVSREKKESFPLTVTSAQKNPTAFYLCASSRTRASYGYTFGSGTRLTVV.

V usage is TRBV12-3 or TRBV12-4 and J usage is TRBJ1-4; TRBD1 aligns across 7 bases. This CDR3 comprises 12 residues. Trimming cost V 6 bases and J 11 bases; bases outside gene matches: 6. For the CDR3, the DNA is TGTGCCAGCAGGCGACAGGGCGGGAAACTGTTTTTT. Its protein product is CASRRQGGKLFF.

The chain links TRBV2 to TRBJ1-5, with unresolved D. This CDR3 has 13 residues. Germline V gives CDR1 SNHLY, CDR2 FYNNEI. Trimming left V 7 bases short and J 11 bases short, with 18 bases between. CDR3 bases: TGTGCCAGCACTCCCTCGACGGTCGTGGCCCAGCATTTT. Translated: CASTPSTVVAQHF.

The J gene is TRBJ2-3, the V gene TRBV24-1; possible D gene TRBD1, 5 bases. In germline, CDR1 is KGHDR, CDR2 SFDVKD. The V gene lost 6 bases and the J gene lost 0 bases, with 12 bases spanning the gap. The CDR3 covers 15 residues. As DNA, the CDR3 is TGTGCCACCAGTTCAGACAGCCTTAGCACAGATACGCAGTATTTT. Its protein is CATSSDSLSTDTQYF.